This record covers a single T cell receptor (beta chain). This entry is derived from a study of blood T cell repertoires in COVID-19. About the study: Sites in the United States, Italy and Spain provided acute and convalescent COVID-19 samples. Sources were T cells, B-cell-depleted T cells, or PBMCs; the material itself was cDNA or gDNA.

CDR3 length equals 14 residues. The germline V and J ends were trimmed by 0 bases and 5 bases, with 10 bases remaining between them. Germline V gives CDR1 KGHSH, CDR2 LQKENI. Data came from immunoSEQ multiplex PCR; TCRdb stores just in-frame clones and leaves some out. The sample shows about 95,000 clones, over 75% of them seen only once. The sequence derives from a human donor in a cohort sampled during active COVID-19. Source material: peripheral blood. The V and J genes are TRBV18 and TRBJ2-5; D remains ambiguous. Here the CDR3 reads CASSPPSGLETQYF. In DNA, the CDR3 is TGTGCCAGCTCACCACCGTCGGGTTTGGAGACCCAGTACTTC.